Included here is one T cell receptor (beta chain) sequence, with context. What it recognizes is unknown. The source of the sample is a study of T cell responses to AZD1222 COVID-19 vaccine. Study-wide results and caveats: Clonal diversity was possibly underestimated; the donors were predominantly white British and more often female. Baseline seropositives among AZD1222 recipients totaled only five to seven. It was only after the peak T cell response that any repertoires were sampled. Rises in breadth and depth of Spike-specific TCRs came after two AZD1222 doses.

V was cut by 6 bases and J by 9 bases, with 12 bases left in between. The CDR3 loop spans 12 amino acids. Germline values: CDR1 WSHSY, CDR2 SAAADI. The assay was immunoSEQ multiplex PCR, and TCRdb's table has in-frame clones only and misses some. The sample records roughly 86,000 clones, around 84% being singletons. The TCR originated in an adult who received the AZD1222 COVID-19 vaccine. The chain links TRBV10-2 to TRBJ2-1; no firm D call. Sequenced material: peripheral blood, taken 28 days after the second AZD1222 dose. Written as DNA, the CDR3 is TGCGCCAGCAGGGAGCCCCTCGGTGAGCAGTTCTTC. Translating gives CASREPLGEQFF.